This T cell receptor (beta chain) was identified in a study of CD8+ T cells in alopecia areata. The sequencing template was cDNA reverse transcribed from extracted RNA. Assay: immunoSEQ multiplex PCR; the TCRdb copy retains only in-frame clones and omits some. The profile covers approximately 99,000 clones, with approximately 59% appearing a single time and about 20% taken by the ten largest. Germline V gene sequence: CDR1 SGHVS, CDR2 FQNEAQ. V was pared by 3 bases and J by 1 base, with 10 bases between. The CDR3 runs to 14 residues. The J gene is TRBJ2-7, the V gene TRBV7-8; D is undetermined. The sample was CD8+ T cells sorted from blood. The source is a human donor in good health. The DNA for the CDR3 is TGTGCCAGCAGCTTCCCAGGAAGATCCTACGAGCAGTACTTC. This codes for CASSFPGRSYEQYF.